This is a list of T cell receptor beta chains from one sample in a study of CD8 T cells in cerebrospinal fluid in Alzheimer's disease. TCRdb derives one entry per CDR3 protein from the 10x single-cell sequencing reads, leaving out DNA. Here the sample table reports about 1,200 distinct CDR3 sequences. Sequencing input: cerebrospinal fluid. All receptors come from a human donor with Alzheimer's disease. Each CDR3 is given with its conserved first and last residue. Only part of the rows carry a size: once, few, many, or a class if the clone is expanded.

cdr3_length: 16; v_call: TRBV7-2; clone_size: large; j_call: TRBJ2-4; cdr3_aa: CASSLVAPGAKNIQYF
cdr3_length: 14; v_call: TRBV6-6; clone_size: medium-sized; j_call: TRBJ2-4; cdr3_aa: CASSPAPDRNIQYF
cdr3_length: 15; v_call: TRBV6-6; clone_size: large; j_call: TRBJ1-3; cdr3_aa: CASSYSADIGNTIYF
cdr3_length: 14; v_call: TRBV11-3; clone_size: large; j_call: TRBJ2-1; cdr3_aa: CASSLAGDYNEQFF
cdr3_length: 14; v_call: TRBV20-1; clone_size: medium-sized; j_call: TRBJ1-2; cdr3_aa: CSARDTWTSGGYTF
cdr3_length: 12; v_call: TRBV19; clone_size: medium-sized; j_call: TRBJ2-5; cdr3_aa: CASSYGGETQYF
cdr3_length: 14; v_call: TRBV6-6; clone_size: medium-sized; j_call: TRBJ1-5; cdr3_aa: CASSYSGTEKPQHF
cdr3_length: 15; v_call: TRBV15; clone_size: medium-sized; j_call: TRBJ1-1; cdr3_aa: CATSRMTGGHTEAFF
cdr3_length: 14; v_call: TRBV28; clone_size: medium-sized; j_call: TRBJ1-2; cdr3_aa: CASSTLGQGAGYTF
cdr3_length: 15; v_call: TRBV6-6; clone_size: medium-sized; j_call: TRBJ1-3; cdr3_aa: CASSYSEGSGNTIYF
cdr3_length: 14; v_call: TRBV10-3; clone_size: medium-sized; j_call: TRBJ2-3; cdr3_aa: CAISELRISDTQYF
cdr3_length: 14; v_call: TRBV20-1; clone_size: medium-sized; j_call: TRBJ1-4; cdr3_aa: CSAPDRVTNEKLFF
cdr3_length: 14; v_call: TRBV4-1; clone_size: medium-sized; j_call: TRBJ2-1; cdr3_aa: CASSQDLVGNEQFF
cdr3_length: 15; v_call: TRBV7-2; clone_size: medium-sized; j_call: TRBJ2-5; cdr3_aa: CASSEQGQGRETQYF
cdr3_length: 14; v_call: TRBV11-2; clone_size: medium-sized; j_call: TRBJ2-1; cdr3_aa: CASSLRTANNEQFF
cdr3_length: 15; v_call: TRBV6-1; clone_size: medium-sized; j_call: TRBJ1-5; cdr3_aa: CASSERWSANQPQHF
cdr3_length: 14; v_call: TRBV5-1; clone_size: medium-sized; j_call: TRBJ2-2; cdr3_aa: CASAEGGASGELFF
cdr3_length: 14; v_call: TRBV12-3/TRBV12-4; clone_size: medium-sized; j_call: TRBJ1-1; cdr3_aa: CASSLERMNTEAFF
cdr3_length: 15; v_call: TRBV28; clone_size: medium-sized; j_call: TRBJ2-5; cdr3_aa: CASSNDGDSQETQYF
cdr3_length: 15; v_call: TRBV3-1; clone_size: medium-sized; j_call: TRBJ2-3; cdr3_aa: CASLAGTSGTDTQYF
cdr3_length: 15; v_call: TRBV4-3; clone_size: medium-sized; j_call: TRBJ1-1; cdr3_aa: CASSQDWQMNTEAFF
cdr3_length: 16; v_call: TRBV5-1; clone_size: medium-sized; j_call: TRBJ1-6; cdr3_aa: CASSLRRGAYNSPLHF
cdr3_length: 12; v_call: TRBV4-1; clone_size: medium-sized; j_call: TRBJ1-1; cdr3_aa: CASSLANTEAFF
cdr3_length: 12; v_call: TRBV2; clone_size: medium-sized; j_call: TRBJ1-2; cdr3_aa: CASTWENYGYTF
cdr3_length: 14; v_call: TRBV10-1; clone_size: NA; j_call: TRBJ1-5; cdr3_aa: CASPRGGLNQPQHF
cdr3_length: 15; v_call: TRBV9; clone_size: medium-sized; j_call: TRBJ2-5; cdr3_aa: CASSAGLAGEETQYF
cdr3_length: 13; v_call: TRBV19; clone_size: medium-sized; j_call: TRBJ2-1; cdr3_aa: CASSQGDYNEQFF
cdr3_length: 14; v_call: TRBV5-1; clone_size: medium-sized; j_call: TRBJ2-1; cdr3_aa: CASSGGGASNEQFF
cdr3_length: 13; v_call: TRBV14; clone_size: medium-sized; j_call: TRBJ2-3; cdr3_aa: CASSQGRWDTQYF
cdr3_length: 17; v_call: TRBV18; clone_size: medium-sized; j_call: TRBJ1-1; cdr3_aa: CASSITGGLSFNTEAFF
cdr3_length: 14; v_call: TRBV20-1; clone_size: medium-sized; j_call: TRBJ2-1; cdr3_aa: CSASRLAGGVEQFF
cdr3_length: 15; v_call: TRBV15; clone_size: large; j_call: TRBJ2-1; cdr3_aa: CATSRDLAGATEQFF
cdr3_length: 13; v_call: TRBV19; clone_size: NA; j_call: TRBJ2-7; cdr3_aa: CASSWSGGYEQYF
cdr3_length: 16; v_call: TRBV6-1; clone_size: large; j_call: TRBJ2-2; cdr3_aa: CATHPQGDLNTGELFF
cdr3_length: 14; v_call: TRBV20-1; clone_size: medium-sized; j_call: TRBJ1-1; cdr3_aa: CSARSLDGDTEAFF
cdr3_length: 14; v_call: TRBV18; clone_size: large; j_call: TRBJ1-2; cdr3_aa: CASSPTGTSYGYTF
cdr3_length: 13; v_call: TRBV5-4; clone_size: medium-sized; j_call: TRBJ2-7; cdr3_aa: CASSFGPTYEQYF
cdr3_length: 15; v_call: TRBV7-8; clone_size: large; j_call: TRBJ1-2; cdr3_aa: CASSLLEGPNYGYTF
cdr3_length: 15; v_call: TRBV5-1; clone_size: NA; j_call: TRBJ2-5; cdr3_aa: CASSLAGLAGETQYF
cdr3_length: 14; v_call: TRBV18; clone_size: large; j_call: TRBJ1-1; cdr3_aa: CASSPEGLPPRAFF